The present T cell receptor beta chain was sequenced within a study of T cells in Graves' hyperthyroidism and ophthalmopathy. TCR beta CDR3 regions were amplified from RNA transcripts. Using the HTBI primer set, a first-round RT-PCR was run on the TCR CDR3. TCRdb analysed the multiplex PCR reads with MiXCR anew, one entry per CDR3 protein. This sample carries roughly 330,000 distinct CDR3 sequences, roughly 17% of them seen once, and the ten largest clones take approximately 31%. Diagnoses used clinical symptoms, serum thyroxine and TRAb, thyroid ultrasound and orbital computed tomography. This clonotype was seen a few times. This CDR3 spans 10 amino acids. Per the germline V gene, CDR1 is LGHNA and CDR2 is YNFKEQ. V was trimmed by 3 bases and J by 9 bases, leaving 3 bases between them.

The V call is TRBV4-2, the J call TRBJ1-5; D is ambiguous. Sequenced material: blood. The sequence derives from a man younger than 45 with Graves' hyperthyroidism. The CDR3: CASSQRPQHF. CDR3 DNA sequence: TGTGCCAGCAGCCAGCGGCCCCAGCATTTT.